This T cell receptor (beta chain) was sequenced during a study of blood T cell repertoires in COVID-19. Study background: PBMCs, B-cell-depleted T cells, or T cells were the source of the cDNA or gDNA that made up the material.

Source study methods: Nucleated cell number was recorded as an estimate derived from reference gene primer amplification. The method was immunoSEQ multiplex PCR; TCRdb's version includes in-frame clones alone and lacks a portion of them. D and trimming were read from the DNA, whereas the V and J calls and clone size are those reported in that table. The repertoire holds roughly 100,000 clones, roughly 92% seen once, with around 5% in the top ten. The clonotype was recovered from a man aged 45 to 65 with active COVID-19. The source material was peripheral blood.

This CDR3 reads CASSLFLADYNEQFF. Here the CDR3 DNA reads TGTGCCAGCAGTTTATTCCTAGCGGATTACAATGAGCAGTTCTTC. This chain uses TRBV28 with TRBJ2-1; 7 bases are shared with TRBD2. From germline, CDR1 is MDHEN and CDR2 SYDVKM. J was trimmed by 4 bases and V by 1 base; bases with no gene match: 4. This CDR3 is built from 15 residues.